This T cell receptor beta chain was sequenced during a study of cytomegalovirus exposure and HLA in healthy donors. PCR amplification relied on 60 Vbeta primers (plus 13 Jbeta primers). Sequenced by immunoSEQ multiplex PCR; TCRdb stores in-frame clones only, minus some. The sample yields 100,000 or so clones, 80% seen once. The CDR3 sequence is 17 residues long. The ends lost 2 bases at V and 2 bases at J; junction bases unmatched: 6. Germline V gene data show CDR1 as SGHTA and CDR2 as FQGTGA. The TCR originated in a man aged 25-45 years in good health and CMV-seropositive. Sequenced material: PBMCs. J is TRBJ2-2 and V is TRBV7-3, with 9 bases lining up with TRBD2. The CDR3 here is CASSLAGGPQNTGELFF. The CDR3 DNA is TGTGCCAGCAGCTTAGCGGGGGGGCCCCAAAACACCGGGGAGCTGTTTTTT.